This T cell receptor beta chain originates from a study of blood T cell repertoires in COVID-19. Using immunoSEQ multiplex PCR, the repertoire was profiled, and TCRdb retains in-frame clones only, with some absent. The sample records approximately 180,000 clones, about 83% being singletons. The sequenced sample consisted of peripheral blood. The TCR sequence derives from an older person with COVID-19, enrolled during active disease.

The CDR3 sequence: CASSQRLAGAYNEQFF. CDR3 in DNA: TGTGCCAGCAGTCAACGACTAGCGGGAGCTTACAATGAGCAGTTCTTC. The gene calls are TRBV5-4 and TRBJ2-1, with TRBD2 identical over 12 bases. V lost 5 bases, J lost 4 bases, and 7 bases stayed unmatched. This CDR3 is built from 16 residues. CDR1 SGHNT and CDR2 YYREEE come from the germline V gene (reference sequence).